The clone carrying this TCR beta chain has just one count. V was cut by 2 bases and J by 1 base, with 12 bases left in between. Looked up from germline, CDR1 is SGDLS and CDR2 is YYNGEE. The CDR3 spans 15 residues. These data come from a study of shared clonotypes between healthy human individuals. The table came from immunoSEQ multiplex PCR; TCRdb's copy has only in-frame clones and leaves some out. The table lists more than 2 million clones, roughly 96% of them singletons, with 0.13% in the top ten. This chain links TRBV9 with TRBJ2-5; D may be TRBD1 (6 bases). This receptor was identified in a man younger than 35 in good health. Sequenced input: naive CD4+ T cells sorted from blood. Subset of the sample: CD45RA+ positively selected. The CDR3 spells CASSVLQGIQETQYF. The CDR3 nucleotides read TGTGCCAGCAGCGTTTTACAGGGCATCCAAGAGACCCAGTACTTC.